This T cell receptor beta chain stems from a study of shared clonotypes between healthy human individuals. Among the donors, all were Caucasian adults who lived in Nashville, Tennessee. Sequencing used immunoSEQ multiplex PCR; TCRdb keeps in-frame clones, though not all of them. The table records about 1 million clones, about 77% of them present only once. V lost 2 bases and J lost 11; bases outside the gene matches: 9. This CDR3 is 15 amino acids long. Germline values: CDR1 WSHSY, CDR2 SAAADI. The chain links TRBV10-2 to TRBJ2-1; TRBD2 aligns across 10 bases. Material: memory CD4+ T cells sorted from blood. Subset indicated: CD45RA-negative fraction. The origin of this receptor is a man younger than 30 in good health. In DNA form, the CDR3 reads TGCGCCAGCAGTGAGGTCCCTAGCGGGGGTGGTAAGCAGTTCTTC. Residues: CASSEVPSGGGKQFF.